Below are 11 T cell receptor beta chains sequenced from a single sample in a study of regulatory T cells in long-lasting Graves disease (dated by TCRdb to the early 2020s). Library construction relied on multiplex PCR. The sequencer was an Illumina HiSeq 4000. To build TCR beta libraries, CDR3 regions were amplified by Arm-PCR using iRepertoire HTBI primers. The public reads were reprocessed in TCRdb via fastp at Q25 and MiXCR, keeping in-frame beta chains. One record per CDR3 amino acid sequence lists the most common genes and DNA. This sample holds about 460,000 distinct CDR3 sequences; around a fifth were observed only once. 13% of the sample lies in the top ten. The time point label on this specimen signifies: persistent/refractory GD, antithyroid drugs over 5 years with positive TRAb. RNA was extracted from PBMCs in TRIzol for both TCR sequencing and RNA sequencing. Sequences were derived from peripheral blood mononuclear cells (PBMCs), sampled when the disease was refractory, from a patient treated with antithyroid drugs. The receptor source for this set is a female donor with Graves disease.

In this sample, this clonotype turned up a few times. CDR3 sequence reads: CASSPFGTPLHF. CDR3 nucleotides: TGTGCCAGCAGCCCTTTTGGGACACCCCTCCACTTT. This sequence joins TRBV7-8 and TRBJ1-6; D not resolved. The germline V gene has CDR1 SGHVS and CDR2 FQNEAQ. This CDR3 contains 12 residues. Trimming pared 5 bases from V and 11 bases from J, leaving 10 bases between. Looking up the rest from reference TRBV7-8 and TRBJ1-6 gives the full variable domain: GAGVSQSPRYKVAKRGQDVALRCDPISGHVSLFWYQQALGQGPEFLTYFQNEAQLDKSGLPSDRFFAERPEGSVSTLKIQRTQQEDSAVYLCASSPFGTPLHFGNGTRLTVT.

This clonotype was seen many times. CDR3 sequence (DNA): TGTGCCAGCAGTTTGATGGGGGGGCCGCGGGGCACTGAAGCTTTCTTT. It yields the protein CASSLMGGPRGTEAFF. V gene TRBV12-3 or TRBV12-4 combines with J gene TRBJ1-1; D is perhaps TRBD1 (6 bases). CDR3 length equals 16 residues. V shed 3 bases and J shed 4 bases, with 18 bases lying between them.

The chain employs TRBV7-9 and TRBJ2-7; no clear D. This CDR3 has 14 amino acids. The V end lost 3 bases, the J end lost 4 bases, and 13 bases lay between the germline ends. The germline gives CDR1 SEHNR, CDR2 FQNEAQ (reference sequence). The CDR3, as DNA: TGTGCCAGCAGCTTCCAAGACGTAACGTACGAGCAGTACTTC. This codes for CASSFQDVTYEQYF.

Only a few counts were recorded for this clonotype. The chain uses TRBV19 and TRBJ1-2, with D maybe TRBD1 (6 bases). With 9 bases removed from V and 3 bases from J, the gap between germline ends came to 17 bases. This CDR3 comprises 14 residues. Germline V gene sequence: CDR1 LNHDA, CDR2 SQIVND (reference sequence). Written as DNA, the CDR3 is TGTGCCAGCGAGAACGGGGGCTCGGACTATGGCTACACCTTC. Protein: CASENGGSDYGYTF.

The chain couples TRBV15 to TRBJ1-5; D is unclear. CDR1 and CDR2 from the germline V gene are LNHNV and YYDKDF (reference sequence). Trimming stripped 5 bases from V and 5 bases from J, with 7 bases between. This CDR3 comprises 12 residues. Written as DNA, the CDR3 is TGTGCCACCAGCCCAGCCCATCAGCCCCAGCATTTT. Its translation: CATSPAHQPQHF.

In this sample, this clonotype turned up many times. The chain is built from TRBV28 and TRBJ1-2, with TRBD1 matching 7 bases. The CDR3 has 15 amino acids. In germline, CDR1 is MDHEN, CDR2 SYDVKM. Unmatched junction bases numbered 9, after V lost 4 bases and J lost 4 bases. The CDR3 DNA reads TGTGCCAGCAGTTCTGGGCCGACAGGGCCCTATGGCTACACCTTC. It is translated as CASSSGPTGPYGYTF.

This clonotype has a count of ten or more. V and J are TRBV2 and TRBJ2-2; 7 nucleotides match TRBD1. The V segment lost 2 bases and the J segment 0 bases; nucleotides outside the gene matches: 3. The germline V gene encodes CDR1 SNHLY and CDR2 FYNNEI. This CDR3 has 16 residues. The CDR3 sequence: CASSELGGPNTGELFF. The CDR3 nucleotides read TGTGCCAGCAGTGAATTAGGGGGCCCGAACACCGGGGAGCTGTTTTTT.

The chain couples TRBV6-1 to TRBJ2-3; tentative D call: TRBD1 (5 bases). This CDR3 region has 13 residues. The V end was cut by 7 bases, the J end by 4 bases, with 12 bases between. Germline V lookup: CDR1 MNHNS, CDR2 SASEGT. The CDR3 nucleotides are TGTGCCAGCAAGACACAGGAGTCAGATACGCAGTATTTT. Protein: CASKTQESDTQYF.

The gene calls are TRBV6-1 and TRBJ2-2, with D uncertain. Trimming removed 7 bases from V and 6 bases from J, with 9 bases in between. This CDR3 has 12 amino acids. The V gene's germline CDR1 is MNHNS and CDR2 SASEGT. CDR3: CASTRTAGELFF. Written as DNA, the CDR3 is TGTGCCAGCACCCGCACTGCCGGGGAGCTGTTTTTT.

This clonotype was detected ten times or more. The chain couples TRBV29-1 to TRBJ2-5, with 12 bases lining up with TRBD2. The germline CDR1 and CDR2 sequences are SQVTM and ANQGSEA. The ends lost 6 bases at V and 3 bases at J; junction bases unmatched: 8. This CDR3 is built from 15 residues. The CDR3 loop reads CSVGRLAGEEETQYF. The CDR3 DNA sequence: TGCAGCGTGGGAAGACTAGCGGGAGAGGAAGAGACCCAGTACTTC.

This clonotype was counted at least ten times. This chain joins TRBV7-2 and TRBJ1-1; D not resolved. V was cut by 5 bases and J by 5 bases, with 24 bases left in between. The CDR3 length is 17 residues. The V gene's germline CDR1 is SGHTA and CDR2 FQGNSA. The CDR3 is CASSPDWTVIGETEAFF. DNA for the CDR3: TGTGCCAGCAGCCCCGACTGGACCGTTATTGGGGAGACTGAAGCTTTCTTT. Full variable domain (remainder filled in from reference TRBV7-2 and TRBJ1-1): GAGVSQSPSNKVTEKGKDVELRCDPISGHTALYWYRQSLGQGLEFLIYFQGNSAPDKSGLPSDRFSAERTGGSVSTLTIQRTQQEDSAVYLCASSPDWTVIGETEAFFGQGTRLTVV.